This T cell receptor beta chain was sequenced in a study of cytomegalovirus exposure and HLA in healthy donors. The overall study: The early release's HLA-typed donors yielded tens of millions of unique TCRs. Regarding the study as a whole: There was a cluster of highly shared sequence variants that was likely a sequencing artifact.

About this clone itself: Antigen: not known.

This CDR3 is built from 20 residues. 60 Vbeta and 13 Jbeta primers were used in PCR. Profiled with immunoSEQ multiplex PCR; TCRdb holds only in-frame clones, not every one. Among 100,000 or so clones listed, approximately 64% were seen once. The sample taken for sequencing was PBMCs. The receptor's source is a human donor in good health. This sequence joins TRBV21-1 and TRBJ2-2; the DNA was not used to check the table's D call, TRBD2. TRBV21-1 is described as a pseudogene. CDR3 sequence reads: CASISPLESPSGVYTGELFF. The CDR3 nucleotides are TGTGCCAGCATCTCCCCACTAGAAAGTCCTAGCGGGGTATACACCGGGGAGCTGTTTTTT.